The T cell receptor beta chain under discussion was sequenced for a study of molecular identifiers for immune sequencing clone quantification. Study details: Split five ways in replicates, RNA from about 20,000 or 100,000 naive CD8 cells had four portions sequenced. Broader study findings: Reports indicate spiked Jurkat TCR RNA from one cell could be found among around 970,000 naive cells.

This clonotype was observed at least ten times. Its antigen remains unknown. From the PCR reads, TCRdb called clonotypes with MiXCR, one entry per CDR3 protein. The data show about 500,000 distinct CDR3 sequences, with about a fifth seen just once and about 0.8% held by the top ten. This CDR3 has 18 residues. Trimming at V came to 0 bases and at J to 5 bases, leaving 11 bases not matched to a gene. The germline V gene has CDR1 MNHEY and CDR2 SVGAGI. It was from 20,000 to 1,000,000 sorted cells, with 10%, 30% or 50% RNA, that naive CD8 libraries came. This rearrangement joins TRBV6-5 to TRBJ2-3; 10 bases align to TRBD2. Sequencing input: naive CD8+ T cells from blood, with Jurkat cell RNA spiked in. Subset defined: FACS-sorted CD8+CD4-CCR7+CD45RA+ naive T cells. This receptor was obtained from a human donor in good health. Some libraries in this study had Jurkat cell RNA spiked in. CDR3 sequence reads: CASSYSRVAGGQGDTQYF. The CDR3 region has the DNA TGTGCCAGCAGTTACTCGAGGGTAGCGGGAGGACAAGGAGATACGCAGTATTTT.